The 18 T cell receptor beta chains below were found in one sample sequenced in a study of cytomegalovirus exposure and HLA in healthy donors. A multiplex PCR was run with 60 Vbeta primers and 13 Jbeta primers. Profiled with immunoSEQ multiplex PCR; TCRdb holds only in-frame clones, not every one. The sample lists more than 75,000 clones; over 70% were seen once. The sample was PBMCs. The receptors originated from a middle-aged man in good health and CMV-seropositive.

DNA for the CDR3: TGTGCCTCGACCGGACTAGGGGCCGGGGAGCTGTTTTTT. Its protein product is CASTGLGAGELFF. The rearrangement links TRBV30 to TRBJ2-2, with 7 bases identical to TRBD2. The CDR3 runs to 13 residues. Germline V lookup: CDR1 GTSNPN, CDR2 SVGIG (reference sequence). J gave up 6 bases and V 7 bases, and 8 bases lay outside the gene matches. Drawing the rest from reference TRBV30 and TRBJ2-2, the complete variable domain is SQTIHQWPATLVQPVGSPLSLECTVEGTSNPNLYWYRQAAGRGLQLLFYSVGIGQISSEVPQNLSASRPQDRQFILSSKKLLLSDSGFYLCASTGLGAGELFFGEGSRLTVL.

This clone has just a few counts. Germline and junction disagree at one end, which may indicate a read error. The chain recombines TRBV4-3 with TRBJ1-1; 8 bases map to TRBD1. Looked up from germline, CDR1 is LGHNA and CDR2 is YSLEER. The CDR3 has 19 residues. CDR3 sequence reads: CTSSPKAAGGVGLNTEAFF. CDR3 DNA sequence: TGCACCAGCAGCCCCAAGGCAGCAGGGGGCGTTGGCCTGAACACTGAAGCTTTCTTT.

The chain couples TRBV9 to TRBJ2-3; TRBD2 agrees at 10 bases. Germline V CDR1 and CDR2: SGDLS, YYNGEE. The J segment lost 5 bases and the V segment lost 4 bases, leaving 7 bases of the junction unmatched. The CDR3 covers 15 residues. CDR3 in DNA: TGTGCCAGCAGCCTCTCTCTAGCGGGAGTAGATACGCAGTATTTT. It codes for CASSLSLAGVDTQYF.

CDR3 coding DNA: TGTGCCATCAGTGATCGACAGGACCCTGATGAAAAACTGTTTTTT. Its translation: CAISDRQDPDEKLFF. This chain joins TRBV10-3 and TRBJ1-4; maybe TRBD1 (6 bases). This CDR3 contains 15 residues. The V and J ends lost 3 bases and 6 bases respectively, with 14 bases between them. Germline lookup yields CDR1 ENHRY and CDR2 SYGVKD.

This clone was detected once. The DNA for the CDR3 is TGTGCCAGCAGCTTTAACTCCCCGGGACAGGGGGTAGGAAACACCATATATTTT. It translates to CASSFNSPGQGVGNTIYF. V gene TRBV7-8 combines with J gene TRBJ1-3; 11 bases fit TRBD1. CDR3 length: 18 residues. With V trimmed by 3 bases and J by 4 bases, 11 bases remained unmatched. Germline loops: CDR1 SGHVS, CDR2 FQNEAQ. The full variable domain, completed using reference TRBV7-8 and TRBJ1-3, is GAGVSQSPRYKVAKRGQDVALRCDPISGHVSLFWYQQALGQGPEFLTYFQNEAQLDKSGLPSDRFFAERPEGSVSTLKIQRTQQEDSAVYLCASSFNSPGQGVGNTIYFGEGSWLTVV.

This clone was seen a handful of times. The V call is TRBV4-2, the J call TRBJ2-5; D perhaps matches TRBD1 (5 bases). This CDR3 comprises 13 residues. V lost 1 base and J 5 bases, leaving 8 bases between the germline ends. The germline CDR1 and CDR2 sequences are LGHNA and YNFKEQ. The CDR3 nucleotides read TGTGCCAGCAGCCAAGGGCCAGGGGAGACCCAGTACTTC. This sequence encodes CASSQGPGETQYF.

This rearrangement joins TRBV7-6 to TRBJ2-6; 9 bases fit TRBD2. Trimming took 5 bases from V and 0 from J; bases not matched to a gene: 8. The CDR3 has 18 amino acids. CDR1 and CDR2 from the germline V gene are SGHVS and FNYEAQ. Here the CDR3 DNA reads TGTGCCAGCAGCGCGGGGGGGGACGGAGGCTCTGGGGCCAACGTCCTGACTTTC. Its translation is CASSAGGDGGSGANVLTF.

This chain links TRBV5-1 with TRBJ1-4; maybe TRBD1 (6 bases). The CDR3 runs 15 residues. Germline CDR1 and CDR2: SGHRS and YFSETQ. The germline V and J ends were trimmed by 4 bases and 2 bases, with 12 bases remaining between them. DNA for the CDR3: TGCGCCAGCAGCCCCCGCCAGGGGACTAATGAAAAACTGTTTTTT. Its translation is CASSPRQGTNEKLFF.

The gene calls are TRBV6-5 and TRBJ1-2; 12 nucleotides match TRBD1. After removal of 6 bases from V and 8 bases from J, the junction contained 4 bases not matched to a gene. From germline, CDR1 is MNHEY and CDR2 SVGAGI. The CDR3 consists of 13 residues. CDR3 protein: CASRSGTGGGYTF. Written as DNA, the CDR3 is TGTGCCAGCAGATCCGGGACAGGGGGCGGCTACACCTTC.

The chain has TRBV13 and TRBJ1-1; no definite D call. Trimming removed 1 base at V and 1 base at J, with 7 bases between. The CDR3 has 14 residues. Per germline, CDR1 PRHDT and CDR2 FYEKMQ (reference sequence). CDR3 amino acids: CASSLVSSNTEAFF. The CDR3 bases are TGTGCCAGCAGCTTAGTGTCTTCGAACACTGAAGCTTTCTTT.

The chain recombines TRBV9 with TRBJ2-2, with a possible D match to TRBD1 (5 bases). The CDR3 totals 14 residues. V lost 3 bases and J 3 bases, leaving 9 bases between the germline ends. CDR1 SGDLS and CDR2 YYNGEE come from the germline V gene. This CDR3 is CASSADIYTGELFF. The CDR3 coding sequence is TGTGCCAGCAGCGCGGACATATACACCGGGGAGCTGTTTTTT.

This chain connects TRBV15 to TRBJ2-1, with D uncertain. CDR1 is LNHNV and CDR2 is YYDKDF in the germline V gene (reference sequence). The CDR3 is 14 amino acids. Between the trimmed V and J ends, which lost 5 bases and 5 bases, there was a span of 13 bases. CDR3 amino acids: CATSEVSWDNEQFF. CDR3 DNA sequence: TGTGCCACCAGCGAGGTGAGCTGGGACAATGAGCAGTTCTTC.

The J gene is TRBJ2-1, the V gene TRBV28; 16 nucleotides line up with TRBD2. Unmatched junction bases numbered 10, after V lost 9 bases and J lost 5 bases. The germline V gene has CDR1 MDHEN and CDR2 SYDVKM. The CDR3 runs to 17 residues. The CDR3 DNA reads TGTGCCAGTGAGGGGTCGGGACTAGCGGGGGGGAACAATGAGCAGTTCTTC. Residues: CASEGSGLAGGNNEQFF. Based on the CDR3 plus reference TRBV28 and TRBJ2-1, the full variable domain is DVKVTQSSRYLVKRTGEKVFLECVQDMDHENMFWYRQDPGLGLRLIYFSYDVKMKEKGDIPEGYSVSREKKERFSLILESASTNQTSMYLCASEGSGLAGGNNEQFFGPGTRLTVL.

This rearrangement joins TRBV19 to TRBJ2-2, with TRBD2 identical over 7 bases. CDR1 and CDR2 from the germline V gene are LNHDA and SQIVND (reference sequence). Trimming at V came to 3 bases and at J to 3 bases, leaving 4 bases not matched to a gene. The CDR3 length is 15 residues. The chain's CDR3 is CASSIYAGDTGELFF. The CDR3 DNA sequence: TGTGCCAGTAGTATTTATGCGGGGGACACCGGGGAGCTGTTTTTT.

J is TRBJ2-5 and V is TRBV9; TRBD2 aligns across 10 bases. Germline lookup yields CDR1 SGDLS and CDR2 YYNGEE. The CDR3 extends over 16 amino acids. With V trimmed by 0 bases and J by 5 bases, 7 bases remained unmatched. CDR3 in amino acids: CASSVGSGGAGETQYF. The CDR3 DNA sequence: TGTGCCAGCAGCGTAGGGAGCGGGGGGGCCGGGGAGACCCAGTACTTC.

The chain recombines TRBV19 with TRBJ2-1, with D possibly TRBD2 on 5 matching bases. The V end was cut by 1 base, the J end by 10 bases, with 8 bases between. The CDR3 covers 12 residues. Germline V lookup: CDR1 LNHDA, CDR2 SQIVND (reference sequence). The DNA of the CDR3 is TGTGCCAGTAGTATAGGTCCGGGAGAGCAGTTCTTC. This gives the protein CASSIGPGEQFF.

The CDR3 here is CASSLITNEQYF. CDR3 in DNA: TGTGCCAGCAGCCTGATAACTAACGAGCAGTACTTC. The V gene is TRBV7-9, the J gene TRBJ2-7; unclear D gene. The germline V gene has CDR1 SEHNR and CDR2 FQNEAQ (reference sequence). The CDR3 runs 12 residues. The V end was cut by 5 bases, the J end by 5 bases, with 10 bases between.

The table lists this clone with a few counts. The chain carries TRBV5-1 and TRBJ2-3; possible D gene TRBD2, 6 bases. The ends were cut back, 7 bases at V and 0 bases at J, with 12 bases in the middle. The V gene's germline CDR1 is SGHRS and CDR2 YFSETQ. The CDR3 length is 14 residues. CDR3: CASGGTSSTDTQYF. In DNA form, the CDR3 reads TGCGCCAGCGGCGGGACGTCGAGCACAGATACGCAGTATTTT. The whole variable domain, filled in from reference TRBV5-1 and TRBJ2-3, reads KAGVTQTPRYLIKTRGQQVTLSCSPISGHRSVSWYQQTPGQGLQFLFEYFSETQRNKGNFPGRFSGRQFSNSRSEMNVSTLELGDSALYLCASGGTSSTDTQYFGPGTRLTVL.